This T cell receptor beta chain was observed in a study of yellow fever vaccine responses in identical twins. A remark on this clonotype: What it binds is not known.

Study-wide results and caveats: Vaccine T cell responses of twins reportedly seemed partly convergent and partly personalized.

TCRdb processed the RT-PCR reads anew with MiXCR; each CDR3 protein has one entry. The sample includes 300 to 350 distinct CDR3 sequences, 75% to 90% of them seen just once. V lost 1 base, J lost 2 bases, and 12 bases lay in between. The CDR3 covers 15 residues. Per germline, CDR1 SGHAT and CDR2 FQDESV (reference sequence). Sequences were derived from T cells from blood (PBMCs), unsorted or a sorted subset (not recorded which), sampled before or after yellow fever vaccination (not recorded which). The source of this sequence is a female donor who received the yellow fever vaccine. The genes are TRBV11-1 and TRBJ2-7; D remains ambiguous. Here the CDR3 DNA reads TGTGCCAGCAGCTTAGGAGGCGGATTGACCTACGAGCAGTACTTC. Translation: CASSLGGGLTYEQYF. The whole variable domain, remainder taken from reference TRBV11-1 and TRBJ2-7, is EAEVAQSPRYKITEKSQAVAFWCDPISGHATLYWYRQILGQGPELLVQFQDESVVDDSQLPKDRFSAERLKGVDSTLKIQPAELGDSAMYLCASSLGGGLTYEQYFGPGTRLTVT.